The rows below give T cell receptor beta chains drawn from one sample of a study of T cell repertoires in cytomegalovirus infection. TCRdb fed the reads into MiXCR, producing one record per CDR3 protein. The sample records about 890,000 distinct CDR3 sequences, around a third being singletons. These receptors lack a known antigen. The sample was cultured CD8+ T cells from PBMCs, taken from culture after CMV antigen stimulation. The receptors originated from a human donor in good health (CMV status not recorded). Some clones in this sample may be carry-over from other donors' samples. Both conserved end residues are trimmed from each CDR3.

V,length,CDR3
TRBV7-9,13,ASSLAGAGSTEAF
TRBV7-9,13,ASSLQEREAGGYT
TRBV7-9,14,ASSPSGSYSTDTQY
TRBV6-1,11,ASTGSGSDTQY
TRBV7-6,13,ASTIEAGGAYEQY
TRBV2,13,ASSEEGSYYNEQF
TRBV7-7,16,ASSPRVAGGTSTDTQY
TRBV27,18,ASSLSWGLGTSPNTGELF
TRBV7-6,15,ASSLVGDRASGYGYT
TRBV29-1,10,SVEFRLLGYT
TRBV6-1,14,ASSDARDSDYNEQF
TRBV19,12,ASKDPRMNTEAF
TRBV5-4,12,ASSFTGGYTEAF
TRBV7-9,12,ASSFRRTPREQY
TRBV29-1,11,SVEGQGYNEQF
TRBV4-1,9,ASSQRGEQY
TRBV12-3/TRBV12-4,15,ASSPTKAGGVTGELF
TRBV29-1,13,SVHYGPLLKGWYT
TRBV4-1,9,ASSQGRAQH
TRBV5-1,13,ASSDRDRANYGYT
TRBV7-2,18,ASSLYSTDSGETAIYGYT
TRBV12-3/TRBV12-4,11,ASSPGTHNEQF
TRBV7-9,10,ASIHEDRKAF
TRBV5-6,13,ASSLGAGIRGTQY
TRBV28,13,ASSLASTLSYEQY
TRBV4-1,15,ASSHPTTDRGGDEQF
TRBV7-2,14,ASSFLQGTISYEQY
TRBV6-2/TRBV6-3,12,ASSTYGPNYGYT
TRBV7-2,14,ASSSPERDSYNEQF
TRBV20-1,10,SATRGNQPQH
TRBV7-2,12,ASSQNQGWETQY
TRBV27,13,ASSFTRDRGPPLH
TRBV10-3,13,AISLDSLMNTEAF
TRBV5-1,13,ASSIGRTSYNEQF
TRBV7-6,13,ASSPGQGSRDTIY
TRBV11-2,13,ASSLVGTLLDEQF
TRBV19,15,ASSSRTGGVTGTEAF
TRBV7-8,15,ASSLKSGLAGQETQY
TRBV10-3,9,ATTTGGELF
TRBV19,15,ASSMSRDPRPGNTIY
TRBV6-5,13,ASSWNRGLGNEQF
TRBV19,13,ASSIVAGLAYEQY
TRBV6-1,15,ASSFFPGQGALETQY
TRBV12-3/TRBV12-4,12,ASSSGSSSYEQY
TRBV5-6,11,ASSTEGGTEAF
TRBV7-9,9,AGEGTDTQY
TRBV7-9,11,ASSPPGAVGYT
TRBV20-1,12,SATRGEDRETQY
TRBV12-3/TRBV12-4,13,ASSNHRGMNTEAF